What follows are 10 T cell receptor beta chains derived from one specimen sequenced in a study of cytomegalovirus exposure and HLA in healthy donors. The repertoire was sequenced with immunoSEQ multiplex PCR; TCRdb's copy has only in-frame clones and lacks some. The table records roughly 140,000 clones, about 89% of them present only once. Material for sequencing was PBMCs. Receptors originate from a woman younger than 35 in good health and CMV-seropositive.

The chain has TRBV5-1 and TRBJ2-7, with 9 bases that match TRBD1. The germline V gene has CDR1 SGHRS and CDR2 YFSETQ. V dropped 4 bases and J dropped 0; count of bases not matched to a gene: 8. The CDR3 is 16 residues long. The CDR3 DNA follows: TGCGCCAGCAGCAACCGGGACAGGGCCGCCTCCTACGAGCAGTACTTC. Translation gives CASSNRDRAASYEQYF.

This clone was observed a few times. The chain employs TRBV18 and TRBJ2-2; D may be TRBD1 (5 bases). The CDR3 is 15 residues long. Trimming pared 3 bases from V and 5 bases from J, leaving 13 bases between. Per germline, CDR1 KGHSH and CDR2 LQKENI. CDR3 sequence: CASSPEMTVTGELFF. DNA for the CDR3: TGTGCCAGCTCACCGGAGATGACAGTGACCGGGGAGCTGTTTTTT.

The chain carries TRBV7-9 and TRBJ2-2; 7 bases fit TRBD2. J gave up 3 bases and V 5 bases, and 6 bases lay outside the gene matches. The CDR3 has 15 amino acids. Germline-derived CDR1 and CDR2 are SEHNR and FQNEAQ (reference sequence). This CDR3 reads CASSPRGRDTGELFF. The CDR3 DNA follows: TGTGCCAGCAGCCCCAGAGGGAGGGACACCGGGGAGCTGTTTTTT.

The chain links TRBV6-6 to TRBJ2-7, with 8 bases identical to TRBD1. Trimming cost V 7 bases and J 4 bases; bases outside gene matches: 12. Germline CDR1 reads MNHNY; CDR2 reads SVGAGI (reference sequence). This CDR3 spans 15 amino acids. CDR3 amino acids: CASKSIKDRDYEQYF. Written as DNA, the CDR3 is TGTGCCAGCAAATCCATTAAGGACAGGGATTACGAGCAGTACTTC.

This chain connects TRBV27 to TRBJ2-1, with TRBD1 identical over 9 bases. The V and J ends lost 0 bases and 4 bases, in that order; junction bases with no gene match: 4. The CDR3 has 16 amino acids. Germline CDR1 and CDR2: MNHEY and SMNVEV (reference sequence). The CDR3 is CASSLSRGTGYNEQFF. The CDR3 DNA is TGTGCCAGCAGTTTATCGAGGGGGACAGGGTACAATGAGCAGTTCTTC.

The rearrangement joins TRBV15 to TRBJ2-7; 9 bases align to TRBD2. V lost 0 bases to trimming and J lost 2 bases; unmatched junction nucleotides: 2. The CDR3 length is 15 residues. Germline CDR1 LNHNV, CDR2 YYDKDF (reference sequence). The DNA for the CDR3 is TGTGCCACCAGCAGAGAGGCGGGAGGGGCCTACGAGCAGTACTTC. Encoded protein: CATSREAGGAYEQYF.

The chain links TRBV18 to TRBJ1-2; weak D call: TRBD1 (5 bases). The germline CDR1 and CDR2 sequences are KGHSH and LQKENI. The CDR3 loop spans 14 amino acids. The V end lost 2 bases, the J end lost 2 bases, and 9 bases lay between the germline ends. The CDR3 loop is CASSPTQENYGYTF. As DNA, the CDR3 is TGTGCCAGCTCACCAACACAGGAAAACTATGGCTACACCTTC. Drawing the rest from reference TRBV18 and TRBJ1-2, the complete variable domain is NAGVMQNPRHLVRRRGQEARLRCSPMKGHSHVYWYRQLPEEGLKFMVYLQKENIIDESGMPKERFSAEFPKEGPSILRIQQVVRGDSAAYFCASSPTQENYGYTFGSGTRLTVV.

This chain connects TRBV5-1 to TRBJ1-1; D remains unclear. Trimming removed 4 bases from V and 1 base from J, with 14 bases in between. The germline V gene encodes CDR1 SGHRS and CDR2 YFSETQ. The CDR3 length is 15 residues. CDR3 DNA: TGCGCCAGCAGCCCAGACCCAGAGGGGAACACTGAAGCTTTCTTT. Translation gives CASSPDPEGNTEAFF.

Of note for this clone: This same CDR3 is encoded by further DNA sequences in the sample. The DNA for the CDR3 is TGTGCCAGCAGCTTAACGGGAAGCTATGGCTACACCTTC. Translation gives CASSLTGSYGYTF. V gene TRBV7-9 combines with J gene TRBJ1-2; D unresolved. V shed 2 bases and J shed 4 bases, with 8 bases lying between them. Germline CDR1 is SEHNR and CDR2 is FQNEAQ (reference sequence). The CDR3 extends over 13 amino acids. The full variable domain, completed using reference TRBV7-9 and TRBJ1-2, is DTGVSQNPRHKITKRGQNVTFRCDPISEHNRLYWYRQTLGQGPEFLTYFQNEAQLEKSRLLSDRFSAERPKGSFSTLEIQRTEQGDSAMYLCASSLTGSYGYTFGSGTRLTVV.

The rearrangement joins TRBV30 to TRBJ1-2, with D perhaps matching TRBD1 (5 bases). The V gene lost 0 bases and the J gene lost 6 bases, with 11 bases spanning the gap. This CDR3 contains 13 residues. Germline loops: CDR1 GTSNPN, CDR2 SVGIG (reference sequence). CDR3 nucleotides: TGTGCCTGGAGTGTCATATGGGGCGATGGCTACACCTTC. Its translation: CAWSVIWGDGYTF.